This T cell receptor (beta chain) was captured by sequencing in a study of blood T cells in healthy people across ages. The use of a sample-barcoded 5' primer and a J-beta primer mix characterized a second PCR of 7 to 11 cycles. TCRdb re-derived calls from the 5' RACE reads in MiXCR, one entry per CDR3 protein. This table holds 850,000 to 1,100,000 distinct CDR3 sequences, 35% to 40% found once. The CDR3 length is 15 residues. The V and J ends lost 0 bases and 2 bases, in that order; junction bases with no gene match: 1. From germline, CDR1 is ENHRY and CDR2 SYGVKD. No fewer than 7 million PBMCs went into each sample. For this clonotype: The target antigen is unknown.

Study-wide results and caveats: PBMCs went unsorted, and a conclusive naive versus antigen-experienced comparison was therefore prevented. In these data, TCR beta diversity tracked strongly with naive T cell percentage.

The source material was blood. The sequence was obtained from a man aged 18 to 30 in good health. The chain employs TRBV10-3 and TRBJ2-1; TRBD2 aligns across 7 bases. Here the CDR3 reads CAISESGGTYNEQFF. CDR3 coding DNA: TGTGCCATCAGTGAGTCGGGAGGGACCTACAATGAGCAGTTCTTC.